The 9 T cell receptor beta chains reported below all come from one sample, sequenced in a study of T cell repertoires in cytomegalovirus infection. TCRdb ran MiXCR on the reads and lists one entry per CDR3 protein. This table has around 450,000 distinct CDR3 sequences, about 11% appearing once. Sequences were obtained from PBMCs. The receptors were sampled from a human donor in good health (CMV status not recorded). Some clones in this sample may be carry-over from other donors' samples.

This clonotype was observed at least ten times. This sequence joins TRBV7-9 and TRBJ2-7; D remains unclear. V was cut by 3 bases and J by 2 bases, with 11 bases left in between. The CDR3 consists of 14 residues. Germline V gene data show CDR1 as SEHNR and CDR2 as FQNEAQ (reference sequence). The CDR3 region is CASSLSGAAYEQYF. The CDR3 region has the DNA TGTGCCAGCAGCTTGTCGGGTGCCGCCTACGAGCAGTACTTC.

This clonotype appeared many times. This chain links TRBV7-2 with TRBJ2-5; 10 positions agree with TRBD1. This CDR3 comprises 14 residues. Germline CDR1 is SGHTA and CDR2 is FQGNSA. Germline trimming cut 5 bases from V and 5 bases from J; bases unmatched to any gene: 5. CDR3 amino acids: CASSRDRGFETQYF. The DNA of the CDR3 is TGTGCCAGCAGCCGGGACAGGGGTTTTGAGACCCAGTACTTC.

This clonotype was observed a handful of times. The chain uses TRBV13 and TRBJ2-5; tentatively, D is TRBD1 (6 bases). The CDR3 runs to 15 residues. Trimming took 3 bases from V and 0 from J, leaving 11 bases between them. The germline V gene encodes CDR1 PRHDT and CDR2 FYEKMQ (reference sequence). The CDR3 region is CASSFYREYQETQYF. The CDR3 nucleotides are TGTGCCAGCAGCTTTTACAGGGAGTACCAAGAGACCCAGTACTTC.

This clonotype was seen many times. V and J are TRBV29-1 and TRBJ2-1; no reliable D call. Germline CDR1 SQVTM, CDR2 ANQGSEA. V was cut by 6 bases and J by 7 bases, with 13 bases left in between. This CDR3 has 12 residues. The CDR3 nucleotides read TGCAGCGTGGGTGGGGTTAGGAATGAGCAGTTCTTC. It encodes CSVGGVRNEQFF.

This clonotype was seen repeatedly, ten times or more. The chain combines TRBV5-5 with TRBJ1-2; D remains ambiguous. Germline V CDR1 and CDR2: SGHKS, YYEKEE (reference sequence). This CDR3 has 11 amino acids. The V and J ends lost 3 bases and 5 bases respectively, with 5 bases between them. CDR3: CASSSQYGYTF. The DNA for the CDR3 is TGTGCCAGCAGCTCCCAATATGGCTACACCTTC. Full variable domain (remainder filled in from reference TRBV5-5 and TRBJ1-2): DAGVTQSPTHLIKTRGQQVTLRCSPISGHKSVSWYQQVLGQGPQFIFQYYEKEERGRGNFPDRFSARQFPNYSSELNVNALLLGDSALYLCASSSQYGYTFGSGTRLTVV.

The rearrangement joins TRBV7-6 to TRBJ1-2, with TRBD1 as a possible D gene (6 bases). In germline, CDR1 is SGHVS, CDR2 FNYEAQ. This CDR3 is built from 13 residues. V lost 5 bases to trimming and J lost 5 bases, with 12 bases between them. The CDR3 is CASSERGGYGYTF. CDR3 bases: TGTGCCAGCAGCGAAAGGGGGGGGTATGGCTACACCTTC.

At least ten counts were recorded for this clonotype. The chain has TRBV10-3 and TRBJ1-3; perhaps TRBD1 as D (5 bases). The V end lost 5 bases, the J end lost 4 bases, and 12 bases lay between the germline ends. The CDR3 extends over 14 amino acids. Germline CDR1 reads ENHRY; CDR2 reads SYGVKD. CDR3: CAISPGPQGNTIYF. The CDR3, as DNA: TGTGCCATCAGTCCGGGACCACAAGGAAACACCATATATTTT.

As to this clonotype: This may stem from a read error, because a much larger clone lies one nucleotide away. CDR3 region: CASRTSEQVFSYEQYF. CDR3 nucleotide sequence: TGTGCCAGCAGGACCTCGGAACAGGTTTTCTCCTACGAGCAGTACTTC. This sequence joins TRBV28 and TRBJ2-7, with a weak D call TRBD1 (5 bases). Germline V gene data show CDR1 as MDHEN and CDR2 as SYDVKM. The CDR3 spans 16 residues. V shed 6 bases and J shed 0 bases, with 18 bases lying between them. The full variable domain, in which reference TRBV28 and TRBJ2-7 provide the parts outside the CDR3, is DVKVTQSSRYLVKRTGEKVFLECVQDMDHENMFWYRQDPGLGLRLIYFSYDVKMKEKGDIPEGYSVSREKKERFSLILESASTNQTSMYLCASRTSEQVFSYEQYFGPGTRLTVT.

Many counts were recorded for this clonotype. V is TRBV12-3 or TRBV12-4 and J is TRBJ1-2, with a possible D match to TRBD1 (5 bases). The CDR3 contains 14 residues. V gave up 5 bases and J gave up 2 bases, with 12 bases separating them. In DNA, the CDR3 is TGTGCCAGCAGTGCCGCAGGGCGGAACTATGGCTACACCTTC. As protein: CASSAAGRNYGYTF.